This paragraph reports one T cell receptor (beta chain). The antigen remains undetermined. The sample belongs to a study of shared clonotypes between healthy human individuals. Study information: Used for every donor were three CD4 naive, three CD4 memory, two CD8 naive and one CD8 memory plate.

Looked up from germline, CDR1 is LGHNT and CDR2 is FRNRAP. V was clipped by 5 bases and J by 5 bases, with 10 bases between them. The CDR3 is 13 amino acids. Whole-study findings and limits: Sampling involved blood alone; tissue repertoires likely differ.

DNA at about 190 ng, around 30,000 T cell genomes, went into sorted-subset replicate PCRs. Generated by immunoSEQ multiplex PCR, the TCRdb table keeps only in-frame clones and is missing some. There are 2,500,000 or so clones in the sample; approximately 92% occur only once, and over 0.12% lies in the top ten. The chain has TRBV12-5 and TRBJ2-1, with no clear D. This receptor was identified in a man younger than 30 in good health. The material sequenced was naive CD4+ T cells sorted from blood. The sample's subset: CD45RA+ positively selected. For the CDR3, the DNA is TGTGCTAGTGGTCTATTGATGAACAATGAGCAGTTCTTC. This codes for CASGLLMNNEQFF. Full variable domain (remainder filled in from reference TRBV12-5 and TRBJ2-1): DARVTQTPRHKVTEMGQEVTMRCQPILGHNTVFWYRQTMMQGLELLAYFRNRAPLDDSGMPKDRFSAEMPDATLATLKIQPSEPRDSAVYFCASGLLMNNEQFFGPGTRLTVL.